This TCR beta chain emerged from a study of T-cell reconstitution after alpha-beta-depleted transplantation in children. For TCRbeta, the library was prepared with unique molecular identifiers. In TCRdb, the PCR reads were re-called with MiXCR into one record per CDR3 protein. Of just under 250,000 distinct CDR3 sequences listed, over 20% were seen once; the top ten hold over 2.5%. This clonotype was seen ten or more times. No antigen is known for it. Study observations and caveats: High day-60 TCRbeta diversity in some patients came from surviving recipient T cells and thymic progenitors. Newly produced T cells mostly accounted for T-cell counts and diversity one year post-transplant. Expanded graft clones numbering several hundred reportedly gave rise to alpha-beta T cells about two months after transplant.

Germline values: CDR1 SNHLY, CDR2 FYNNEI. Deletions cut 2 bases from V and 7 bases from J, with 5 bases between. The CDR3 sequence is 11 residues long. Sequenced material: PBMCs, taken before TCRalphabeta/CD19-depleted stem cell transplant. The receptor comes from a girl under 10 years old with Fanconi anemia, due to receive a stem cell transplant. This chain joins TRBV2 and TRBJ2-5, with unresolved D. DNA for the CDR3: TGTGCCAGCAGTGAACCGTGGACCCAGTACTTC. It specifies CASSEPWTQYF.